This T cell receptor beta chain is drawn from a study of identical twins. Overall study findings and caveats: Models predicted too little out-of-frame TCR alpha sharing in monozygotic twins. Conclusions were drawn cross-sectionally by statistical analysis, without following the same donors. Out-of-frame beta chain sequences displayed weaker excess sharing between twins.

As regards this clonotype: Its specificity is not known.

Trimming left V 0 bases short and J 0 bases short, with 9 bases between. The CDR3 length is 14 residues. Germline assignment: CDR1 DFQATT and CDR2 SNEGSKA (reference sequence). TCRdb independently ran MiXCR on the 5' RACE reads; one entry per CDR3 protein. The sample has approximately 1.8 million distinct CDR3 sequences, about 30% seen once. The chain joins TRBV20-1 to TRBJ2-7; perhaps TRBD1 as D (6 bases). Material: cord blood. The receptor comes from a newborn girl in good health. CDR3: CSARDGQHSYEQYF. DNA for the CDR3: TGCAGTGCTAGAGATGGACAGCACTCCTACGAGCAGTACTTC.